These 25 T cell receptor beta chains share one sample of origin, sequenced in a study of identical twins. Each CDR3 protein gets one entry after TCRdb re-called the 5' RACE reads with MiXCR. The table records a few hundred thousand distinct CDR3 sequences, 20% to 30% of them present only once. This same sample was also part of a study on T cells expressing NK-cell markers.

Material for sequencing was CD4+ T cells sorted from blood. These receptor sequences come from a young woman in good health.

This chain connects TRBV12-2 to TRBJ2-7. TRBV12-2 is annotated as a pseudogene. The CDR3 sequence is 13 residues long. The CDR3 region has the DNA TGTGCAAGTCGCTTCCCGACTTCCTACGAGCAGTACTTC. Translating gives CASRFPTSYEQYF.

The chain couples TRBV12-3 or TRBV12-4 to TRBJ2-7, with 7 positions matching TRBD1. The junction had 4 bases not matched to a gene; V was cut back by 2 bases and J by 6 bases. The CDR3 covers 13 residues. CDR3 sequence: CASSLKQGSEQYF. The CDR3 DNA follows: TGTGCCAGCAGTTTAAAACAGGGGAGCGAGCAGTACTTC.

This clonotype appeared a few times. The chain links TRBV7-2 to TRBJ2-3; TRBD2 matches 10 bases. Germline V gene lookup returns CDR1 SGHTA and CDR2 FQGNSA. This CDR3 is 16 amino acids long. V shed 0 bases, J shed 3 bases, and the junction held 3 bases outside the gene matches. The CDR3 protein is CASSLASGRGTDTQYF. CDR3 bases: TGTGCCAGCAGCTTAGCAAGCGGGAGGGGTACAGATACGCAGTATTTT. The full variable domain, its missing parts supplied by reference TRBV7-2 and TRBJ2-3, is GAGVSQSPSNKVTEKGKDVELRCDPISGHTALYWYRQSLGQGLEFLIYFQGNSAPDKSGLPSDRFSAERTGGSVSTLTIQRTQQEDSAVYLCASSLASGRGTDTQYFGPGTRLTVL.

V and J are TRBV7-9 and TRBJ1-4; D not resolved. This CDR3 has 14 amino acids. The germline V gene has CDR1 SEHNR and CDR2 FQNEAQ (reference sequence). V lost 8 bases and J lost 0, with 10 bases in between. Written as DNA, the CDR3 is TGTGCCAGCGGTCGGCGGTCAACTAATGAAAAACTGTTTTTT. Amino acid sequence: CASGRRSTNEKLFF. Looking up the rest from reference TRBV7-9 and TRBJ1-4 gives the full variable domain: DTGVSQNPRHKITKRGQNVTFRCDPISEHNRLYWYRQTLGQGPEFLTYFQNEAQLEKSRLLSDRFSAERPKGSFSTLEIQRTEQGDSAMYLCASGRRSTNEKLFFGSGTQLSVL.

The sample holds a few counts of this clonotype. The V gene is TRBV4-2, the J gene TRBJ1-1; D is possibly TRBD1 (6 bases). Trimming pared 1 base from V and 3 bases from J, leaving 15 bases between. The CDR3 extends over 16 amino acids. Germline CDR1 LGHNA, CDR2 YNFKEQ. Written as DNA, the CDR3 is TGTGCCAGCAGCCAAGGAGCAGGGGACATTGACACTGAAGCTTTCTTT. Translating it yields CASSQGAGDIDTEAFF.

This clonotype has just a few counts. The V and J genes are TRBV6-2 or TRBV6-3 and TRBJ1-5; D unresolved. CDR1 is MNHEY and CDR2 is SVGEGT in the germline V gene. The V end was cut by 5 bases, the J end by 6 bases, with 23 bases between. CDR3 length: 17 residues. The CDR3 loop is CASSPFSSARWGQPQHF. CDR3 coding DNA: TGTGCCAGCAGTCCCTTTTCCTCGGCGCGATGGGGTCAGCCCCAGCATTTT.

J is TRBJ1-6 and V is TRBV5-1, with a weak D call TRBD1 (5 bases). Trimming shortened V by 4 bases and J by 9 bases, and 17 bases separated the two germline ends. The CDR3 extends over 15 amino acids. CDR1 and CDR2 (germline): SGHRS, YFSETQ. The DNA of the CDR3 is TGCGCCAGCAGCCCGCTGAACTCCGGGGGTTCACCCCTCCACTTT. Translated, it gives CASSPLNSGGSPLHF.

V and J are TRBV18 and TRBJ1-1; no firm D call. This CDR3 comprises 12 residues. CDR1 is KGHSH, CDR2 LQKENI, per germline. V was cut by 5 bases and J by 1 base, with 5 bases left in between. CDR3 bases: TGTGCCAGCTCAAGAGCGAACACTGAAGCTTTCTTT. Translated: CASSRANTEAFF.

J is TRBJ2-2 and V is TRBV5-6, with D possibly matching TRBD2 (6 bases). The CDR3 totals 16 residues. With 4 bases removed from V and 4 bases from J, the gap between germline ends came to 17 bases. CDR1 is SGHDT and CDR2 is YYEEEE in the germline V gene. CDR3 loop: CASSAPGRRGTGELFF. The CDR3 nucleotides are TGTGCCAGCAGCGCCCCGGGACGGCGGGGCACCGGGGAGCTGTTTTTT.

In its sample, this clonotype was seen a few times. The genes are TRBV6-1 and TRBJ2-5; 9 nucleotides align to TRBD2. J was trimmed by 6 bases and V by 6 bases; bases with no gene match: 5. This CDR3 has 13 amino acids. Per germline, CDR1 MNHNS and CDR2 SASEGT. The CDR3 here is CASRSGGPKTQYF. CDR3 nucleotides: TGTGCCAGCAGAAGCGGGGGGCCAAAGACCCAGTACTTC.

CDR3 sequence: CASSVAPTGELFF. DNA of the CDR3: TGTGCCAGCAGCGTAGCCCCCACCGGGGAGCTGTTTTTT. The V gene is TRBV9, the J gene TRBJ2-2; D gene ambiguous. The CDR3 contains 13 residues. The V gene's germline CDR1 is SGDLS and CDR2 YYNGEE. Trimming left V 0 bases short and J 4 bases short, with 4 bases between.

This clonotype was seen a few times. This chain connects TRBV20-1 to TRBJ2-1; TRBD2 aligns across 8 bases. The junction had 10 bases not matched to a gene; V was cut back by 6 bases and J by 6 bases. This CDR3 contains 14 residues. In germline, CDR1 is DFQATT, CDR2 SNEGSKA (reference sequence). The CDR3 DNA follows: TGCAGTGCCGCCCCGGGACTAGAGGCCAATGAGCAGTTCTTC. Translating gives CSAAPGLEANEQFF.

This clonotype was seen a few times. J is TRBJ2-1 and V is TRBV6-1; possibly TRBD1 for D (5 bases). Looked up from germline, CDR1 is MNHNS and CDR2 is SASEGT. CDR3 length equals 13 residues. V lost 6 bases to trimming and J lost 3 bases, with 9 bases between them. This chain's CDR3 is CASRKDSYNEQFF. The CDR3 DNA is TGTGCCAGCAGGAAAGACAGCTACAATGAGCAGTTCTTC.

This chain uses TRBV5-5 with TRBJ2-7; 9 bases are shared with TRBD1. The junction had 12 bases not matched to a gene; V was cut back by 4 bases and J by 7 bases. The CDR3 totals 15 residues. Per germline, CDR1 SGHKS and CDR2 YYEKEE (reference sequence). The CDR3 DNA is TGTGCCAGCAGCAATGGGGGGACAGGGTTCGAAGAGCAGTACTTC. The encoded protein is CASSNGGTGFEEQYF.

This clonotype has a handful of counts. J is TRBJ2-3 and V is TRBV11-2; TRBD2 matches at 8 bases. J gave up 4 bases and V 2 bases, and 11 bases lay outside the gene matches. Germline V gene lookup returns CDR1 SGHAT and CDR2 FQNNGV. This CDR3 has 17 amino acids. The CDR3 DNA follows: TGTGCCAGCAGCTTATCTCCCGGGACTAGATTTTCAGATACGCAGTATTTT. Its translation: CASSLSPGTRFSDTQYF.

This clonotype appeared a few times. The chain uses TRBV7-9 and TRBJ1-2; D possibly corresponds to TRBD1 (6 bases). The CDR3 is 15 amino acids. V lost 0 bases to trimming and J lost 7 bases, with 15 bases between them. Germline-derived CDR1 and CDR2 are SEHNR and FQNEAQ (reference sequence). In nucleotides, the CDR3 is TGTGCCAGCAGCTTAGCCCTGGACAGAAGATTTGGCTACACCTTC. Encoded protein: CASSLALDRRFGYTF. The variable domain in full, completed from reference TRBV7-9 and TRBJ1-2, reads DTGVSQNPRHKITKRGQNVTFRCDPISEHNRLYWYRQTLGQGPEFLTYFQNEAQLEKSRLLSDRFSAERPKGSFSTLEIQRTEQGDSAMYLCASSLALDRRFGYTFGSGTRLTVV.

There are a few counts of this clonotype. J is TRBJ2-7 and V is TRBV20-1; D is uncertain. The CDR3 loop spans 11 amino acids. The germline gives CDR1 DFQATT, CDR2 SNEGSKA (reference sequence). Trimming left V 3 bases short and J 2 bases short, with 5 bases between. CDR3 residues: CSARGTYEQYF. CDR3 coding DNA: TGCAGTGCTAGGGGCACCTACGAGCAGTACTTC.

The chain combines TRBV12-3 or TRBV12-4 with TRBJ2-3; 10 bases match TRBD1. The CDR3 is 15 amino acids. The J segment lost 0 bases and the V segment lost 6 bases, leaving 3 bases of the junction unmatched. In nucleotides, the CDR3 is TGTGCCAGCAGCCCGGGACAGGGGAGCACAGATACGCAGTATTTT. Translation gives CASSPGQGSTDTQYF.

This chain links TRBV29-1 with TRBJ2-3, with a tentative D call TRBD2 (5 bases). CDR1 SQVTM and CDR2 ANQGSEA come from the germline V gene. The CDR3 sequence is 12 residues long. The germline V and J ends were trimmed by 1 base and 7 bases, with 9 bases remaining between them. The CDR3 DNA follows: TGCAGCGTTGAAGTCCGGGGAAATACGCAGTATTTT. Its translation is CSVEVRGNTQYF.

This clonotype was counted only a few times. V usage is TRBV7-9 and J usage is TRBJ1-4; D is undetermined. V lost 3 bases to trimming and J lost 4 bases, with 12 bases between them. Germline-derived CDR1 and CDR2 are SEHNR and FQNEAQ (reference sequence). The CDR3 totals 15 residues. As DNA, the CDR3 is TGTGCCAGCAGCTTCGTTGGGCAGATTAATGAAAAACTGTTTTTT. Translation: CASSFVGQINEKLFF.

This clonotype was seen more than once but under ten times. The V call is TRBV5-5, the J call TRBJ2-7; the match to TRBD2 covers 10 bases. Looked up from germline, CDR1 is SGHKS and CDR2 is YYEKEE (reference sequence). This CDR3 has 16 amino acids. Trimming removed 3 bases from V and 3 bases from J; junction bases left unmatched: 9. The CDR3 region is CASSSATLAGDYEQYF. CDR3 nucleotide sequence: TGTGCCAGCAGCTCGGCGACCCTAGCGGGGGACTACGAGCAGTACTTC.

This clonotype came up a few times. The chain is built from TRBV7-2 and TRBJ1-2; TRBD1 is a possible D gene (5 bases). Germline CDR1 is SGHTA and CDR2 is FQGNSA. The CDR3 totals 16 residues. Trimming removed 2 bases at V and 3 bases at J, with 16 bases between. CDR3 DNA: TGTGCCAGCAGCTTATTCGGTAGGGGAAATGACTATGGCTACACCTTC. This gives the protein CASSLFGRGNDYGYTF.

This clonotype was recorded many times. The V call is TRBV11-2, the J call TRBJ2-5, with a weak D call TRBD1 (5 bases). The CDR3 runs 14 residues. Per the germline V gene, CDR1 is SGHAT and CDR2 is FQNNGV. The V end was cut by 1 base, the J end by 1 base, with 7 bases between. The CDR3 reads CASSLGGAQETQYF. The DNA for the CDR3 is TGTGCCAGCAGCTTAGGTGGGGCCCAAGAGACCCAGTACTTC.

This clonotype was seen a handful of times. The chain combines TRBV20-1 with TRBJ1-2, with D uncertain. Deletions cut 6 bases from V and 5 bases from J, with 22 bases between. In germline, CDR1 is DFQATT, CDR2 SNEGSKA (reference sequence). CDR3 size: 15 residues. CDR3 sequence: CSATSWAGTTYGYTF. The CDR3 region has the DNA TGCAGTGCCACTAGTTGGGCAGGCACAACATATGGCTACACCTTC.

This clonotype was seen a handful of times. The rearrangement links TRBV25-1 to TRBJ1-3; no clear D. The CDR3 loop spans 15 amino acids. CDR1 and CDR2 from the germline V gene are MGHDK and SYGVNS. The V gene lost 7 bases and the J gene lost 0 bases, with 13 bases spanning the gap. DNA for the CDR3: TGTGCCAGCACTCGAGGCAGTGACTCTGGAAACACCATATATTTT. Translated, it gives CASTRGSDSGNTIYF.